A single count supports the clone carrying this T cell receptor (beta chain). Its cognate antigen is unknown. This specimen belongs to a study of OX40 agonist ivuxolimab in advanced cancers. Profiling relied on immunoSEQ multiplex PCR, and the TCRdb table lists in-frame clones only, not all of them. The sample lists fewer than 130,000 clones, 89% occurring once. Cycle 7 day 1, cycle 4 day 1, and baseline were the timepoints at which blood was sampled. Study-wide points: Averaged across samples, CD8+ T cells carried more expanded clones than CD4+ did.

The sequence came from an adult with an advanced solid tumor such as melanoma, head and neck, liver or kidney cancer. The sample in question was CD4+ or CD8+ T cells sorted from blood, obtained in a trial of the OX40 agonist ivuxolimab.

The CDR3 region has the DNA TGCGCCAGCAGCCTTCAAGCAGGGGCGAGTAATAATGGCTACACCTTC. Protein product: CASSLQAGASNNGYTF. The genes are TRBV4-1 and TRBJ1-2; D may be TRBD1 (6 bases). CDR3 length: 16 residues. Trimming left V 4 bases short and J 6 bases short, with 21 bases between. Germline V lookup: CDR1 MGHRA, CDR2 YSYEKL.